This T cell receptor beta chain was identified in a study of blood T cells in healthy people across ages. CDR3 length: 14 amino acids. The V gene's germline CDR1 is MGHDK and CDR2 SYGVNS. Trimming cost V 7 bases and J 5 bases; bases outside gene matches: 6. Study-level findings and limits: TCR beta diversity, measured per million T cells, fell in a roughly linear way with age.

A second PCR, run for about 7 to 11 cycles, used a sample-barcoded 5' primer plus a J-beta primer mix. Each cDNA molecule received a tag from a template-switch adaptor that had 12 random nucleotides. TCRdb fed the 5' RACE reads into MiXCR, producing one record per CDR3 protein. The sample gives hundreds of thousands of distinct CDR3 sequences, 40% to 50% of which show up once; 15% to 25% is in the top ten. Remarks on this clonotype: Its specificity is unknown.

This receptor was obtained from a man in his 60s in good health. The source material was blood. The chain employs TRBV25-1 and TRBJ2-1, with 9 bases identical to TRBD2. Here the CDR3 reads CASNPSGKNNEQFF. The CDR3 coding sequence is TGTGCCAGCAATCCTAGCGGGAAGAACAATGAGCAGTTCTTC.